This TCR beta chain came from a study of cytomegalovirus exposure and HLA in healthy donors. Study conclusions and caveats: In a later analysis, V- and J-gene trimming of beta chains associated with a DCLRE1C missense variant, replicated independently.

These donors, healthy bone marrow donors, were studied. 13 Jbeta primers and 60 Vbeta primers were used for the PCR. Sequencing used immunoSEQ multiplex PCR; TCRdb keeps in-frame clones, though not all of them. The top ten hold approximately 2.6% of the sample, which has 120,000 or so clones, 17% seen once. Only a few counts were recorded for this clone. Its antigen is currently unknown. The germline V and J ends were trimmed by 0 bases and 9 bases, with 17 bases remaining between them. This CDR3 is 16 amino acids long. Germline lookup yields CDR1 LGHNA and CDR2 YSLEER. The sequenced material came from PBMCs. V usage is TRBV4-3 and J usage is TRBJ1-4; D remains unclear. The TCR comes from a female donor in good health and CMV-seropositive. The CDR3 region is CASSQEAISVRKKLFF. The CDR3 coding sequence is TGCGCCAGCAGCCAAGAGGCAATAAGCGTTCGAAAAAAACTGTTTTTT.